This T cell receptor beta chain was recovered during a study of tumor and adjacent non-tumor tissue in lung cancer. Study overall: Patients comprised about a dozen adenocarcinoma, a couple of squamous cell carcinoma and 1 small cell lung cancer. Study results and caveats: Compared with tumor, normal lung showed significantly lower TCR diversity. Shorter survival was associated with higher TCR diversity in tumors.

No cell sorting was done before RNA was extracted from the tissue. Distant lung tissue was collected more than 3 cm away from the tumor edge. Looked up from germline, CDR1 is SQVTM and CDR2 is ANQGSEA. This CDR3 region has 14 residues. V lost 7 bases and J lost 15, with 29 bases in between. TCRbeta libraries were built with three rounds of nested PCR, modified from ARM-PCR. Using its own MiXCR run on the multiplex PCR reads, TCRdb lists one record per CDR3 protein. The repertoire holds 50,000 or so distinct CDR3 sequences, about 70% seen once, with 20% to 25% in the top ten. Notes on this clonotype: Its antigen is as yet unknown.

This rearrangement joins TRBV29-1 to TRBJ2-3; possibly TRBD1 for D (6 bases). What was sequenced was distant non-tumor lung tissue. This receptor was identified in a woman aged 55-75 years with non-small cell lung cancer. The CDR3 is CSAPGTRDTDTLYF. As DNA, the CDR3 is TGCAGCGCTCCCGGGACAAGGGACACAGATACGCTCTATTTT.